This is a list of T cell receptor beta chains from one sample in a study of blood T cell repertoires in COVID-19. The table came from immunoSEQ multiplex PCR; TCRdb's copy has only in-frame clones and leaves some out. Of fewer than 150,000 clones in the sample, 84% were seen once. Material: peripheral blood. Source of these receptors: a human donor in a cohort sampled during active COVID-19. Both conserved end residues are part of each CDR3. Each record gives: J gene, clone size, V gene, D gene, CDR3 length, CDR3 DNA, CDR3 protein. The D gene is left open where the match is weak. Only part of the rows carry a size: once, few, many, or a class if the clone is expanded.

>TRBJ2-3|.|TRBV5-1|.|13
TGCGCCAGCAGCTTGGACAGGGAGGATACGCAGTATTTT
CASSLDREDTQYF
>TRBJ2-7|.|TRBV5-1|TRBD1|14
TGCGCCAGCAGCTACCGTCAGGGGGCGGGAGAGCAGTACTTC
CASSYRQGAGEQYF
>TRBJ2-1|once|TRBV19|TRBD2|15
TGTGCCAGTAGCCCTGAGAATGGCGGGGGATCAGAGCAGTTCTTC
CASSPENGGGSEQFF
>TRBJ2-5|.|TRBV10-3|TRBD2|15
TGTGCCATCAGTGACTCCGGGACTAGCAGAGAGACCCAGTACTTC
CAISDSGTSRETQYF
>TRBJ1-1|few|TRBV5-4|.|15
TGTGCCAGCAGTCCAACCAGGGCGGCGAACACTGAAGCTTTCTTT
CASSPTRAANTEAFF
>TRBJ2-7|few|TRBV15|.|13
TGTGCCACCAGCCCATACAGTACCTACGAGCAGTACTTC
CATSPYSTYEQYF
>TRBJ2-5|.|TRBV5-8|.|15
TGTGCCAGCAGCTTGTTACTTACGTACCAAGAGACCCAGTACTTC
CASSLLLTYQETQYF
>TRBJ2-7|.|TRBV27|TRBD2|21
TGTGCCAGCAGTCTACTACCCGGGACTAGCGGGGGGCCGATCCCGGGACACGAGCAGTACTTC
CASSLLPGTSGGPIPGHEQYF
>TRBJ1-2|.|TRBV5-1|TRBD1|14
TGCGCCAGCAGCCCGGACAGGGGCCAGGGGGGCTACACCTTC
CASSPDRGQGGYTF
>TRBJ2-3|.|TRBV5-1|TRBD2|17
TGCGCCAGCAGCTTGGCTAGCGGGGGGGCGAGAAGAGATACGCAGTATTTT
CASSLASGGARRDTQYF
>TRBJ2-7|.|TRBV12-3/TRBV12-4|TRBD1|13
TGTGCCAGCAGACATGGACAGGGGTACGGGCAGTACTTC
CASRHGQGYGQYF
>TRBJ2-1|.|TRBV13|.|11
TGTGCCAGCAGCCATTTTAATGAGCAGTTCTTC
CASSHFNEQFF
>TRBJ2-7|.|TRBV30|.|11
TGTGCCTGGAGTGAATCGGGCGAGCAGTACTTC
CAWSESGEQYF
>TRBJ2-7|once|TRBV6-4|TRBD1|17
TGTGCCAGCAGTGACTCCTATGGACAGGGGTTTTCCTACGAGCAGTACTTC
CASSDSYGQGFSYEQYF
>TRBJ1-5|.|TRBV7-8|TRBD1|15
TGTGCCAGCAGCTTCTTCGACAGGGTAGGACAGCCCCAGCATTTT
CASSFFDRVGQPQHF
>TRBJ1-1|.|TRBV3-1/TRBV3-2|.|11
TGTGCCAGTTCTAAGAACACTGAAGCTTTCTTT
CASSKNTEAFF
>TRBJ1-1|.|TRBV18|TRBD1|14
TGTGCCAGCTCACCCCGACAGGGAGATACTGAAGCTTTCTTT
CASSPRQGDTEAFF
>TRBJ2-7|many|TRBV18|TRBD1|15
TGTGCCAGCTCACCAGGGACAGGGTCTGTCTACGAGCAGTACTTC
CASSPGTGSVYEQYF
>TRBJ2-5|.|TRBV11-3|TRBD1|15
TGTGCCAGCAGCTTAGGGCCCGACAGGGGAGAGACCCAGTACTTC
CASSLGPDRGETQYF
>TRBJ2-7|.|TRBV3-1/TRBV3-2|TRBD2|14
TGTGCCAGCAACCGGGGGGGCATACTGAACGAGCAGTACTTC
CASNRGGILNEQYF
>TRBJ2-1|.|TRBV6-5|TRBD2|15
TGTGCCAGCAGCCGAAGCGGGGGGAACCCCAATGAGCAGTTCTTC
CASSRSGGNPNEQFF
>TRBJ1-3|.|TRBV6-5|.|16
TGTGCCAGCAGTTACTCCCGGGTCCCCTCTGGAAACACCATATATTTT
CASSYSRVPSGNTIYF
>TRBJ1-1|.|TRBV7-9|.|13
TGTGCCAGCAGCTTATACGGGGACACTGAAGCTTTCTTT
CASSLYGDTEAFF
>TRBJ2-5|.|TRBV6-5|.|13
TGTGCCAGCAGTTACTCAGGGGGAGAGACCCAGTACTTC
CASSYSGGETQYF
>TRBJ1-5|.|TRBV29-1|.|15
TGCAGCGTTGAAGATCAACAGGCCTCCAATCAGCCCCAGCATTTT
CSVEDQQASNQPQHF
>TRBJ2-7|.|TRBV5-1|.|11
TGCGCCAGCAGCTCCAACTACGAGCAGTACTTC
CASSSNYEQYF
>TRBJ1-2|.|TRBV14|TRBD1|17
TGTGCCAGCAGCCCCGGGGACAGATCGGCCGCGGACTATGGCTACACCTTC
CASSPGDRSAADYGYTF
>TRBJ2-5|once|TRBV29-1|.|13
TGCAGCGTTGGCCGGGGTACCCAAGAGACCCAGTACTTC
CSVGRGTQETQYF
>TRBJ2-7|.|TRBV12-5|.|16
TGTGCTAGTGGTCCCCGTGGGGGCGGGGGCCCCTACGAGCAGTACTTC
CASGPRGGGGPYEQYF
>TRBJ2-5|.|TRBV3-1/TRBV3-2|TRBD1|17
TGTGCCAGCAGCGAAAGGGCGGGACAGGGGGCTTTTGAGACCCAGTACTTC
CASSERAGQGAFETQYF
>TRBJ2-7|.|TRBV5-4|.|13
TGTGCCAGCAGCTTGTTCGAAGAGGCCGAGCAGTACTTC
CASSLFEEAEQYF
>TRBJ1-1|.|TRBV30|.|14
TGTGCCTGGAGTGTAGGGGTGACGGACACTGAAGCTTTCTTT
CAWSVGVTDTEAFF
>TRBJ2-1|.|TRBV3-1/TRBV3-2|.|11
TGTGCCAGCAGCCATCGGGGTGAGCAGTTCTTC
CASSHRGEQFF
>TRBJ2-7|.|TRBV19|TRBD2|15
TGTGCCAGTAGTATCGCTTCGGGACTAGGGAACGAGCAGTACTTC
CASSIASGLGNEQYF
>TRBJ2-2|.|TRBV9|TRBD2|16
TGTGCCAGCAGCGATGAGCGGGGGGGGAACACCGGGGAGCTGTTTTTT
CASSDERGGNTGELFF
>TRBJ1-2|.|TRBV4-1|TRBD1|15
TGCGCCAGCACATCGTCGGACAGGGGTGCCTATGGCTACACCTTC
CASTSSDRGAYGYTF
>TRBJ2-3|.|TRBV9|.|13
TGTGCCAGCAGCGAACAGGTCGCAGATACGCAGTATTTT
CASSEQVADTQYF
>TRBJ1-1|.|TRBV5-6|.|11
TGTGCCAGCAGCTTGAATTATGAAGCTTTCTTT
CASSLNYEAFF
>TRBJ2-1|.|TRBV13|TRBD2|14
TGTGCCAGCAGCTCCGGGGGGGGAGGGTTCCAGCAGTTCTTC
CASSSGGGGFQQFF
>TRBJ2-7|.|TRBV9|.|15
TGTGCCAGCAGCGTAGAAGGACAGCCGCCCTACGAGCAGTACTTC
CASSVEGQPPYEQYF
>TRBJ1-2|.|TRBV5-1|TRBD1|14
TGCGCCAGCAGCAACCCGGGACAGGCCTATGGCTACACCTTC
CASSNPGQAYGYTF
>TRBJ1-6|many|TRBV2|.|16
TGTGCCAGCAGTGAAGCGAACCAGGGGTTGGACTCACCCCTCCACTTT
CASSEANQGLDSPLHF
>TRBJ1-5|.|TRBV29-1|TRBD1|14
TGCAGCGTTGGGACAGGGGTTAGCAATCAGCCCCAGCATTTT
CSVGTGVSNQPQHF
>TRBJ2-6|.|TRBV10-1|.|14
TGCGCCAGCAGTGACGGCTCTGGGGCCAACGTCCTGACTTTC
CASSDGSGANVLTF
>TRBJ2-1|.|TRBV4-1|TRBD2|17
TGCGCCAGCAGCCCTGGACTAGCGGGGGGATCCTACAATGAGCAGTTCTTC
CASSPGLAGGSYNEQFF
>TRBJ2-5|.|TRBV6-5|TRBD2|14
TGTGCCACTACTAGCGGGGCCTCCCAAGAGACCCAGTACTTC
CATTSGASQETQYF
>TRBJ1-1|.|TRBV7-9|TRBD1|15
TGTGCCAGCAGCCTCGCCGGGACAGGAGGCACTGAAGCTTTCTTT
CASSLAGTGGTEAFF
>TRBJ1-1|once|TRBV4-1|TRBD1|17
TGCGCCAGCAGCCAAGATTCTTCGAGGGGGCGCTGGGCTGAAGCTTTCTTT
CASSQDSSRGRWAEAFF
>TRBJ2-7|.|TRBV3-1/TRBV3-2|.|13
TGTGCCAGCAGCCGTGACATCGCCTACGAGCAGTACTTC
CASSRDIAYEQYF
>TRBJ1-1|.|TRBV18|.|13
TGTGCCAGCTCACCGGGACTTGGCTCGGGTACGGGTTTT
CASSPGLGSGTGF
>TRBJ2-5|once|TRBV7-6|TRBD1|17
TGTGCCAGCAGCTCCCTTTTGACAGGGTCGGTGCAAGAGACCCAGTACTTC
CASSSLLTGSVQETQYF
>TRBJ1-4|.|TRBV14|TRBD1|15
TGTGCCAGCAGCCCCTGGACAGGGGGAAATGAAAAACTGTTTTTT
CASSPWTGGNEKLFF
>TRBJ1-1|.|TRBV6-5|TRBD1|14
TGTGCCAGCAGGAAGACAGGGGGGAACACTGAAGCTTTCTTT
CASRKTGGNTEAFF
>TRBJ2-7|.|TRBV25-1|TRBD1|14
TGTGCCAGCAGTGTCCTACAGGGGTCCTACGAGCAGTACTTC
CASSVLQGSYEQYF